This T cell receptor (beta chain) was identified in a study of T cells in Graves' hyperthyroidism and ophthalmopathy. Researchers took RNA transcripts and amplified the TCR beta CDR3 regions from them. With the HTBI primer set, the TCR CDR3 went through a first round of RT-PCR. MiXCR was run by TCRdb on the multiplex PCR reads, yielding one entry per CDR3 protein. Here the sample spans roughly 240,000 distinct CDR3 sequences, almost 25% being singletons. In the case of this clonotype: What it recognizes is unknown.

Clinical Activity Scores of at least 3, NOSPECS grades of at least 4 and durations under 3 months characterized ophthalmopathy patients. Lactation, pregnancy, other autoimmune disease or uncontrolled infection led to exclusion of patients. For the diagnoses, clinical symptoms, serum thyroxine and TRAb, thyroid ultrasound and orbital computed tomography were used. Study outcomes and limitations: Most clonotypes expanded in the thyroid (above 0.001) were also present in blood.

V gave up 1 base and J gave up 4 bases; unmatched junction bases: 13. In germline, CDR1 is SGHVS, CDR2 FQNEAQ. This CDR3 is built from 18 residues. Sequencing was done on a sample of blood. V is TRBV7-8 and J is TRBJ2-5; 9 positions agree with TRBD2. The TCR sequence derives from a woman aged 40-49 years with Graves' ophthalmopathy. The CDR3 is CASSLVGYRRGGGETQYF. The CDR3 nucleotides read TGTGCCAGCAGCTTAGTTGGTTATAGGCGGGGGGGAGGAGAGACCCAGTACTTC.